This T cell receptor beta chain derives from a study of blood T cell repertoires in COVID-19. Recovered status applied to Cohort 3 donors who had two consecutive negative PCRs. It also applied to those with clearance or with symptom resolution. Original methodology: By means of reference gene primer amplification, nucleated cell counts were estimated. The table came from immunoSEQ multiplex PCR; TCRdb's copy has only in-frame clones and leaves some out. The DNA gave D and trimming, while V, J and clone size come from that table. This table holds around 290,000 clones, approximately 86% found once. At least ten counts were recorded for this clone. The sequenced sample was PBMCs or T cells enriched from blood (not recorded which). The sequence was collected from a woman aged 18 to 35 who had recovered from COVID-19.

In DNA form, the CDR3 reads TGTGCCAGCAGTTCCTTGGACAGGGATCTTAATTCACCCCTCCACTTT. Encoded protein: CASSSLDRDLNSPLHF. The chain is built from TRBV27 and TRBJ1-6; 8 bases line up with TRBD1. Germline assignment: CDR1 MNHEY and CDR2 SMNVEV (reference sequence). The CDR3 has 16 amino acids. V was clipped by 4 bases and J by 6 bases; unmatched bases: 8.